These T cell receptor beta chains were read from a single sample in a study of T cell responses to AZD1222 COVID-19 vaccine. Sequencing used immunoSEQ multiplex PCR; TCRdb keeps in-frame clones, though not all of them. The sample has 65,000 to 95,000 clones; around 84% are singletons. The sample in question was peripheral blood, obtained on day 0 of AZD1222 vaccination. The receptors derive from an adult in good health. Each CDR3 is given with its conserved first and last residue. Fields, in order: D gene, J gene, clone size, V gene, CDR3 DNA, CDR3 protein. D genes are given only for firm matches. The size entry is marked missing in some rows and otherwise reads once, few, many or a size class.

d_call: -
j_call: TRBJ2-3
clone_size: -
v_call: TRBV2
cdr3_nt: TGTGCCAGCAACAGGCGAGGGGCGATAGATACGCAGTATTTT
cdr3_aa: CASNRRGAIDTQYF

d_call: TRBD1
j_call: TRBJ1-4
clone_size: -
v_call: TRBV2
cdr3_nt: TGTGCCAGCAGTGGTACAGGGGGCCATCTGACTAATGAAAAACTGTTTTTT
cdr3_aa: CASSGTGGHLTNEKLFF

d_call: TRBD1
j_call: TRBJ1-4
clone_size: -
v_call: TRBV2
cdr3_nt: TGTGCCAGCGGCCAAGGGGGCGCCGGGAATGAAAAACTGTTTTTT
cdr3_aa: CASGQGGAGNEKLFF

d_call: TRBD2
j_call: TRBJ2-5
clone_size: -
v_call: TRBV28
cdr3_nt: TGTGCCAGCAGTTCCCCGGGACTAGCGGGTGGGTCCCAAGAGACCCAGTACTTC
cdr3_aa: CASSSPGLAGGSQETQYF

d_call: TRBD2
j_call: TRBJ2-6
clone_size: -
v_call: TRBV5-1
cdr3_nt: TGCGCCAGCAGCACGGATAGCGGGGGAGGATTGACTGGGGCCAACGTCCTGACTTTC
cdr3_aa: CASSTDSGGGLTGANVLTF

d_call: -
j_call: TRBJ1-1
clone_size: -
v_call: TRBV10-3
cdr3_nt: TGTGCCATCAGTGAGTACGGTGGGCGCGGCGAAGCTTTCTTT
cdr3_aa: CAISEYGGRGEAFF

d_call: TRBD1
j_call: TRBJ2-5
clone_size: -
v_call: TRBV28
cdr3_nt: TGTGCCAGTGGGACAGCGCAAGAGACCCAGTACTTC
cdr3_aa: CASGTAQETQYF

d_call: -
j_call: TRBJ2-7
clone_size: -
v_call: TRBV6-5
cdr3_nt: TGTGCCACCCAACGATTTGACAGCAGCTCCTACGAGCAGTACTTC
cdr3_aa: CATQRFDSSSYEQYF

d_call: TRBD2
j_call: TRBJ2-2
clone_size: -
v_call: TRBV19
cdr3_nt: TGTGCCAGTAGGCGGGGGGAAACCGGGGAGCTGTTTTTT
cdr3_aa: CASRRGETGELFF

d_call: -
j_call: TRBJ1-2
clone_size: -
v_call: TRBV6-1
cdr3_nt: TGTGCCAGCAGTGAGTCTAACTATGGCTACACCTTC
cdr3_aa: CASSESNYGYTF

d_call: -
j_call: TRBJ2-1
clone_size: -
v_call: TRBV19
cdr3_nt: TGTGCCAGTACCCCGCAGGCTAGGAACAATGAGCAGTTCTTC
cdr3_aa: CASTPQARNNEQFF

d_call: -
j_call: TRBJ2-5
clone_size: -
v_call: TRBV18
cdr3_nt: TGTGCCAGCTCACAGGGTTCGCAAGAGACCCAGTACTTC
cdr3_aa: CASSQGSQETQYF

d_call: -
j_call: TRBJ1-6
clone_size: -
v_call: TRBV6-5
cdr3_nt: TGTGCCAGCAGTTACAGGGTACATGCACCCCTCCACTTT
cdr3_aa: CASSYRVHAPLHF

d_call: -
j_call: TRBJ1-2
clone_size: -
v_call: TRBV12-3/TRBV12-4
cdr3_nt: TGTGCCAGCAGTCCCCTGGGGGGGAACGGCTACACCTTC
cdr3_aa: CASSPLGGNGYTF

d_call: TRBD2
j_call: TRBJ2-5
clone_size: -
v_call: TRBV6-5
cdr3_nt: TGTGCCAGCAGTTACCAAACTAGCGGGGGGTTGGAGACCCAGTACTTC
cdr3_aa: CASSYQTSGGLETQYF

d_call: -
j_call: TRBJ2-7
clone_size: few
v_call: TRBV5-4
cdr3_nt: TGTGCCAGCAGCCTGCCGGTGGGCGGCTCCTACGAGCAGTACTTC
cdr3_aa: CASSLPVGGSYEQYF

d_call: -
j_call: TRBJ2-2
clone_size: few
v_call: TRBV7-9
cdr3_nt: TGTGCCAGCAGCTTAGGTGGGGCCGTCACCGGGGAGCTGTTTTTT
cdr3_aa: CASSLGGAVTGELFF

d_call: -
j_call: TRBJ2-1
clone_size: -
v_call: TRBV4-2
cdr3_nt: TGTGCCAGCAGCCAAGTAGGGGGGCCCTACAATGAGCAGTTCTTC
cdr3_aa: CASSQVGGPYNEQFF

d_call: -
j_call: TRBJ1-6
clone_size: -
v_call: TRBV10-1
cdr3_nt: TGCGCCAGCCGCCTAAGGCCCCTCCACTTT
cdr3_aa: CASRLRPLHF

d_call: -
j_call: TRBJ2-1
clone_size: -
v_call: TRBV18
cdr3_nt: TGTGCCAGCTCAGGCGTACTACAGGGAGGTGAGCAGTTCTTC
cdr3_aa: CASSGVLQGGEQFF

d_call: -
j_call: TRBJ2-2
clone_size: -
v_call: TRBV5-4
cdr3_nt: TGTGCCAGCAGCTTCCAGGGTGTGGCCGGGGAGCTGTTTTTT
cdr3_aa: CASSFQGVAGELFF

d_call: -
j_call: TRBJ2-7
clone_size: once
v_call: TRBV28
cdr3_nt: TGTGCCAGCAGTTTCGGGTCCCGGAGGCCATACGAGCAGTACTTC
cdr3_aa: CASSFGSRRPYEQYF

d_call: -
j_call: TRBJ1-1
clone_size: -
v_call: TRBV19
cdr3_nt: TGTGCCAGTGATCACGGGACGGAGAAAGCTTTCTTT
cdr3_aa: CASDHGTEKAFF

d_call: -
j_call: TRBJ2-2
clone_size: -
v_call: TRBV27
cdr3_nt: TGTGCCAGCAGTTCCATGACTAGGTCTGCCGGGGAGCTGTTTTTT
cdr3_aa: CASSSMTRSAGELFF

d_call: TRBD1
j_call: TRBJ1-6
clone_size: -
v_call: TRBV19
cdr3_nt: TGTGCCAGTAGCCCCGGGACAGAAGGCTCACCCCTCCACTTT
cdr3_aa: CASSPGTEGSPLHF

d_call: TRBD2
j_call: TRBJ2-1
clone_size: -
v_call: TRBV5-6
cdr3_nt: TGTGCCAGCAGCTTGGCGGGGGGGCCGGGGGAGCAGTTCTTC
cdr3_aa: CASSLAGGPGEQFF

d_call: TRBD2
j_call: TRBJ2-1
clone_size: -
v_call: TRBV19
cdr3_nt: TGTGCCAGTAGTACAGCCGATAGCGGGAGTGAGCAGTTCTTC
cdr3_aa: CASSTADSGSEQFF

d_call: TRBD1
j_call: TRBJ1-2
clone_size: once
v_call: TRBV29-1
cdr3_nt: TGCAGCGTAACAGGGGTCTATGGCTACACCTTC
cdr3_aa: CSVTGVYGYTF

d_call: TRBD1
j_call: TRBJ1-1
clone_size: -
v_call: TRBV10-3
cdr3_nt: TGTGCCACCCGACAGGGTTGGGACACTGAAGCTTTCTTT
cdr3_aa: CATRQGWDTEAFF

d_call: TRBD2
j_call: TRBJ2-1
clone_size: few
v_call: TRBV7-9
cdr3_nt: TGTGCCAGCAGCCCCCCGGTGGCTAGCGGGAGGACCTACAATGAGCAGTTCTTC
cdr3_aa: CASSPPVASGRTYNEQFF

d_call: -
j_call: TRBJ1-4
clone_size: -
v_call: TRBV5-1
cdr3_nt: TGCGCCAGCAGCTCGGGGGCAGGGGCAACTAATGAAAAACTGTTTTTT
cdr3_aa: CASSSGAGATNEKLFF

d_call: -
j_call: TRBJ2-7
clone_size: -
v_call: TRBV7-9
cdr3_nt: TGTGCCAGCAGTTCAGGTGCAGGCGACTACGAGCAGTACTTC
cdr3_aa: CASSSGAGDYEQYF

d_call: -
j_call: TRBJ2-7
clone_size: -
v_call: TRBV12-3/TRBV12-4
cdr3_nt: TGTGCCAGCAGTCCGGACAGCTACGAGCAGTACTTC
cdr3_aa: CASSPDSYEQYF

d_call: -
j_call: TRBJ2-7
clone_size: -
v_call: TRBV5-4
cdr3_nt: TGTGCCAGCAGCTTGGACACCCTGACAGAAAATTACTCCTACGAGCAGTACTTC
cdr3_aa: CASSLDTLTENYSYEQYF

d_call: -
j_call: TRBJ1-2
clone_size: -
v_call: TRBV12-3/TRBV12-4
cdr3_nt: TGTGCCAGCAGTTTCGAAGGGACCTATGGCTACACCTTC
cdr3_aa: CASSFEGTYGYTF

d_call: -
j_call: TRBJ1-5
clone_size: -
v_call: TRBV30
cdr3_nt: TGTGCCTGGAGCATCAACTCAGGGTTCGGTCAGCCCCAGCATTTT
cdr3_aa: CAWSINSGFGQPQHF

d_call: -
j_call: TRBJ1-4
clone_size: -
v_call: TRBV27
cdr3_nt: TGTGCCAGCAGCTTACAGGGAGTAGGTGAAAAACTGTTTTTT
cdr3_aa: CASSLQGVGEKLFF

d_call: -
j_call: TRBJ1-3
clone_size: -
v_call: TRBV4-1
cdr3_nt: TGCGCCAGCAGCCATCCTACAGGGTCTGGAAACACCATATATTTT
cdr3_aa: CASSHPTGSGNTIYF

d_call: -
j_call: TRBJ2-1
clone_size: -
v_call: TRBV27
cdr3_nt: TGTGCCATAGGGGGGGTTAGCTCCTACAATGAGCAGTTCTTC
cdr3_aa: CAIGGVSSYNEQFF

d_call: -
j_call: TRBJ1-1
clone_size: -
v_call: TRBV18
cdr3_nt: TGTGCCAGCACTTTCGGGAGCTTGAACACTGAAGCTTTCTTT
cdr3_aa: CASTFGSLNTEAFF

d_call: -
j_call: TRBJ1-6
clone_size: -
v_call: TRBV28
cdr3_nt: TGTGCCAGCAGCAGGCCTTTTAATTCACCCCTCCACTTT
cdr3_aa: CASSRPFNSPLHF

d_call: TRBD2
j_call: TRBJ2-3
clone_size: once
v_call: TRBV7-9
cdr3_nt: TGTGCCAGCAGCTCATTAGCGGGGGGATCTAGCACAGATACGCAGTATTTT
cdr3_aa: CASSSLAGGSSTDTQYF

d_call: -
j_call: TRBJ1-3
clone_size: -
v_call: TRBV30
cdr3_nt: TGTGCCTGGAGTGTGGGGGGCAGAGGTGGAAACACCATATATTTT
cdr3_aa: CAWSVGGRGGNTIYF